A selection of T cell receptor beta chains follows, all from one sample in a study of control samples from healthy donors and cancer patients. The repertoire was sequenced with immunoSEQ multiplex PCR; TCRdb's copy has only in-frame clones and lacks some. This table has roughly 190,000 clones, roughly 91% appearing once. What was sequenced was blood. The receptors stem from a woman aged 25 to 39 in good health. Both conserved end residues are part of each CDR3. Fields, in order: J gene, D gene, clone size, V gene, CDR3 DNA, CDR3 protein. The D gene is left open where the match is weak. The size entry is marked missing in some rows and otherwise reads once, few, many or a size class.

TRBJ2-1,NA,NA,TRBV7-2,TGTGCCAGCAGCTTAGCGGGAGCGTCCAATGAGCAGTTCTTC,CASSLAGASNEQFF
TRBJ1-3,TRBD1,NA,TRBV7-3,TGTGCCAGCAGCCAGGGGGAGGGAAACACCATATATTTT,CASSQGEGNTIYF
TRBJ2-4,NA,NA,TRBV24-1,TGTGCCACCAGTGACTACAAGGCTGGGGCAAACATTCAGTACTTC,CATSDYKAGANIQYF
TRBJ1-1,NA,NA,TRBV19,TGTGCCAGTAGTCGTGAGGGAGACACTGAAGCTTTCTTT,CASSREGDTEAFF
TRBJ1-4,TRBD1,NA,TRBV29-1,TGCAGCGTTGGGACAGGGTATGAAAAACTGTTTTTT,CSVGTGYEKLFF
TRBJ2-5,NA,NA,TRBV6-5,TGTGCCAGCAGTTACTCGAGGGGAGTGAGAGAGACCCAGTACTTC,CASSYSRGVRETQYF
TRBJ2-7,TRBD1,NA,TRBV7-9,TGTGCCAGCAGCTTAGATAGGGGGCGATCCTACGAGCAGTACTTC,CASSLDRGRSYEQYF
TRBJ1-3,NA,NA,TRBV6-1,TGTGCCAGCAGTGAACCTGGAAACACCATATATTTT,CASSEPGNTIYF
TRBJ1-5,TRBD1,few,TRBV28,TGTGCCAGCACCCCGGGACAGTATAGCAATCAGCCCCAGCATTTT,CASTPGQYSNQPQHF
TRBJ1-2,TRBD1,NA,TRBV5-4,TGTGCCAGCAGCTCGACACAGGGGAACTATGGCTACACCTTC,CASSSTQGNYGYTF
TRBJ1-1,TRBD1,NA,TRBV7-8,TGTGCCAGCAGCGATGACAGGGGGAACACTGAAGCTTTCTTT,CASSDDRGNTEAFF
TRBJ2-2,TRBD1,NA,TRBV24-1,TGTGCCACCAGTGGGCAGGGGGCCGTCGGGGAGCTGTTTTTT,CATSGQGAVGELFF
TRBJ2-3,TRBD2,NA,TRBV11-3,TGTGCCAGCAGCTTACTAGCGGGGGACACAGATACGCAGTATTTT,CASSLLAGDTDTQYF
TRBJ2-1,TRBD2,NA,TRBV7-3,TGTGCCAGCAGCTTAAGCCTGGGACTATACAATGAGCAGTTCTTC,CASSLSLGLYNEQFF
TRBJ1-6,TRBD1,NA,TRBV19,TGTGCCAGTAGTATTAGGGGACAGTATAATTCACCCCTCCACTTT,CASSIRGQYNSPLHF
TRBJ1-2,NA,NA,TRBV5-5,TGTGCCAGCAGCTTGGCAGGGAACTATGGCTACACCTTC,CASSLAGNYGYTF
TRBJ1-6,NA,NA,TRBV27,TGTGCCAGCAGTCCCTCCTCGACCAATTCACCCCTCCACTTT,CASSPSSTNSPLHF
TRBJ1-2,TRBD1,NA,TRBV27,TGTGCCAGCAGTTCGGACAGGGGGCTCTATGGCTACACCTTC,CASSSDRGLYGYTF
TRBJ2-7,NA,NA,TRBV5-1,TGCGCCAGCAGCTTGGACAGGGACCTCTACGAGCAGTACTTC,CASSLDRDLYEQYF
TRBJ2-5,TRBD2,NA,TRBV7-9,TGTGCCAGCACCATCCGGGGGGGAGAGACCCAGTACTTC,CASTIRGGETQYF
TRBJ2-7,NA,NA,TRBV28,TGTGCCAGCAGTCCCCGACTGTGGTCCATCTCCTACGAGCAGTACTTC,CASSPRLWSISYEQYF
TRBJ2-7,NA,NA,TRBV7-2,TGTGCCAGCAGCTTAGGGGGGCTCCAGTACTTC,CASSLGGLQYF
TRBJ1-1,NA,once,TRBV6-2/TRBV6-3,TGTGCCAGCAGTTGGGGTAACACTGAAGCTTTCTTT,CASSWGNTEAFF
TRBJ1-4,NA,NA,TRBV5-4,TGTGCCAGCAGCTTCATGGGGGGAGGAAATGAAAAACTGTTTTTT,CASSFMGGGNEKLFF
TRBJ2-7,NA,NA,TRBV7-8,TGTGCCAGCAGCTTAGCTAACCAATACGAGCAGTACTTC,CASSLANQYEQYF
TRBJ2-7,NA,NA,TRBV20-1,TGCAGTGCTAGGGGTAGGGGCGAGCAGTACTTC,CSARGRGEQYF
TRBJ1-2,NA,NA,TRBV6-2/TRBV6-3,TGTGCCAGCAGTTACCTGGTCGGAAATAACTATGGCTACACCTTC,CASSYLVGNNYGYTF
TRBJ2-1,TRBD2,NA,TRBV3-1/TRBV3-2,TGTGCCAGCAGCCCTGGACTAGCGGGGGATGAGCAGTTCTTC,CASSPGLAGDEQFF
TRBJ2-7,TRBD1,NA,TRBV19,TGTGCCAGTAGGCCCACCGGGACAGGGGGATACGAGCAGTACTTC,CASRPTGTGGYEQYF
TRBJ2-5,NA,NA,TRBV24-1,TGTGCCACCAGTGATTCCCTGGGAGGACTGGGAGAGACCCAGTACTTC,CATSDSLGGLGETQYF
TRBJ2-7,NA,NA,TRBV28,TGTGCCAGCAGTTTTCTCCAGGACCCCTACGAGCAGTACTTC,CASSFLQDPYEQYF
TRBJ2-3,TRBD2,NA,TRBV7-8,TGTGCCAGCAGCTTAGTGTCTAGCGGGGGGGCCAAAGATACGCAGTATTTT,CASSLVSSGGAKDTQYF
TRBJ2-5,TRBD1,NA,TRBV19,TGTGCCAGTAGTTCGGGACAGGTTGGGGAGACCCAGTACTTC,CASSSGQVGETQYF
TRBJ2-7,NA,NA,TRBV19,TGTGCCAGTAGTATAGGACAGGTACGGAACGAGCAGTACTTC,CASSIGQVRNEQYF
TRBJ1-1,TRBD1,NA,TRBV27,TGTGCCAGCAGTCTGACAGGGTTTTCGAACACTGAAGCTTTCTTT,CASSLTGFSNTEAFF